This T cell receptor beta chain was recovered during a study of blood T cell repertoires in COVID-19. At the level of the study: Sites in the United States, Italy and Spain provided acute and convalescent COVID-19 samples. Sources were T cells, B-cell-depleted T cells, or PBMCs; the material itself was cDNA or gDNA.

CDR1 SGHVS and CDR2 FQNEAQ come from the germline V gene. V shed 4 bases, J shed 5 bases, and the junction held 3 bases outside the gene matches. The CDR3 consists of 16 residues. Authors' analysis steps: Amplification of reference gene primers provided the estimated nucleated cell counts. Produced via immunoSEQ multiplex PCR; TCRdb's table is partial and in-frame only. The DNA was the basis for D and trimming; V, J and clone size are from that table. The data show 150,000 or so clones, roughly 88% seen once. This clone appeared once. The sequencing input was peripheral blood. The rearrangement joins TRBV7-8 to TRBJ2-2, with TRBD2 matching over 14 bases. The receptor was derived from a woman in her sixties or seventies with acute or convalescent COVID-19. The CDR3 reads CASSWGLAGVTGELFF. The DNA for the CDR3 is TGTGCCAGCAGCTGGGGACTAGCGGGGGTAACCGGGGAGCTGTTTTTT.